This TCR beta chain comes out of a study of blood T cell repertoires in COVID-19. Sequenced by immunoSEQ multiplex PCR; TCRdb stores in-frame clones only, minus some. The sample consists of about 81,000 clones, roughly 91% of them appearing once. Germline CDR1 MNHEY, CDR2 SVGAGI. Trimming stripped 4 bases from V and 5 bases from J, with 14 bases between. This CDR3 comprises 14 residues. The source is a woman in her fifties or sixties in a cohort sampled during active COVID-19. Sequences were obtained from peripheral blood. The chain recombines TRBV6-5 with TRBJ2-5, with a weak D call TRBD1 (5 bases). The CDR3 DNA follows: TGTGCCAGCAGTTCCCTAGGGGTGGAGGAGACCCAGTACTTC. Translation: CASSSLGVEETQYF.